This T cell receptor (beta chain) was identified in a study of blood T cell repertoires in COVID-19. Study summary: Donors in the United States, Italy and Spain gave samples during acute or convalescent COVID-19. T cells, B-cell-depleted T cells, or PBMCs provided the cDNA or gDNA that served as material.

The V end lost 2 bases, the J end lost 5 bases, and 12 bases lay between the germline ends. CDR3 length: 14 amino acids. Germline CDR1 is SGHRS and CDR2 is YFSETQ. Authors' data handling: Reference gene primer amplification yielded estimated nucleated cell counts. Clones were sequenced by immunoSEQ multiplex PCR, and TCRdb holds only the in-frame ones, with some missing. V and J calls and clone size are as listed in that table; D and trimming were resolved from the DNA. Seen here are around 190,000 clones, 70% to 80% observed once, and the top ten hold roughly 7.8%. Sequencing was carried out using peripheral blood. The V call is TRBV5-1, the J call TRBJ2-3, with D possibly being TRBD1 (6 bases). The clonotype was recovered from a woman aged 50 to 60 with active or convalescent COVID-19. The CDR3 nucleotides read TGCGCCAGCAGCTTTGGACAGATACGAGATACGCAGTATTTT. Amino acid sequence: CASSFGQIRDTQYF.